Presented here are 26 T cell receptor beta chains from one specimen sequenced in a study of Graves' ophthalmopathy and Graves' hyperthyroidism. TCR beta CDR3 amplification used RNA transcripts. RT-PCR in the first round used HTBI primers; a second-round multiplex PCR followed. Via MiXCR, TCRdb re-called the multiplex PCR reads, giving one row per CDR3 protein. The table shows over a million distinct CDR3 sequences, with 36% occurring only once. The sequencing sample was made of peripheral blood or thyroid tissue (not recorded which). These receptors were collected from an adult man with Graves' hyperthyroidism.

About this clonotype: This may be a read error: a much more frequent sequence differs by one nucleotide. The chain uses TRBV5-6 and TRBJ1-2, with a possible D match to TRBD1 (6 bases). V was cut by 0 bases and J by 6 bases, with 9 bases left in between. Germline V gene data show CDR1 as SGHDT and CDR2 as YYEEEE. The CDR3 is made up of 13 amino acids. The CDR3 DNA sequence: TGTGCCAGCAGCTTGGCCAGGGGCCATGGCTACACCTTC. It codes for CASSLARGHGYTF.

At least ten counts were recorded for this clonotype. The chain uses TRBV5-6 and TRBJ1-6; D is perhaps TRBD1 (6 bases). The CDR3 runs to 15 residues. V shed 7 bases and J shed 5 bases, with 16 bases lying between them. CDR1 and CDR2 (germline): SGHDT, YYEEEE. The chain's CDR3 is CASGLGGPNNSPLHF. The DNA of the CDR3 is TGTGCCAGCGGATTAGGGGGGCCTAATAATTCACCCCTCCACTTT.

To note about this clonotype: Sequence at one end of the junction differs from germline and may be a read error. This chain links TRBV6-6 with TRBJ1-5; the D gene is possibly TRBD1 (5 bases). Germline values: CDR1 MNHNY, CDR2 SVGAGI (reference sequence). The CDR3 is made up of 14 amino acids. The CDR3 loop is CASMKGREGQPHHF. The CDR3 coding sequence is TGTGCCAGTATGAAGGGCAGGGAGGGTCAGCCCCATCATTTT.

The CDR3 region has the DNA TGTGCCAGCGGTAGCGGGAGGGAGTTGGAGACCCAGTACTTC. Encoded protein: CASGSGRELETQYF. The J gene is TRBJ2-5, the V gene TRBV6-1; 11 positions match TRBD2. Germline-derived CDR1 and CDR2 are MNHNS and SASEGT. With V trimmed by 8 bases and J by 5 bases, 7 bases remained unmatched. The CDR3 covers 14 residues.

Worth noting for this clonotype: This may be a read error: a much more frequent sequence differs by one nucleotide. The chain has TRBV10-2 and TRBJ2-5, with a tentative D call TRBD1 (5 bases). The germline gives CDR1 WSHSY, CDR2 SAAADI. The CDR3 is 16 residues long. The CDR3 region is CASRPFGARVGETQYF. CDR3 nucleotide sequence: TGTGCCAGCAGGCCATTTGGGGCGAGAGTGGGGGAGACCCAGTACTTC.

This clonotype has a handful of counts. The rearrangement uses TRBV20-1 and TRBJ2-2; TRBD2 matches at 10 bases. CDR3 length: 16 residues. V trimming: 0 bases; J trimming: 6 bases; junction bases outside the gene matches: 7. Germline V CDR1 and CDR2: DFQATT, SNEGSKA (reference sequence). The CDR3 protein is CSARDVASGSSGELFF. CDR3 coding DNA: TGCAGTGCTAGAGATGTGGCTAGCGGGAGTTCCGGGGAGCTGTTTTTT.

This clonotype was counted a few times. The chain joins TRBV7-2 to TRBJ2-3; unclear D gene. V was clipped by 6 bases and J by 0 bases, with 13 bases between them. Germline assignment: CDR1 SGHTA and CDR2 FQGNSA. The CDR3 runs 15 residues. The CDR3 DNA reads as TGTGCCAGCAGTCGGACCTCCTGGAGCACAGATACGCAGTATTTT. The encoded protein is CASSRTSWSTDTQYF.

The rearrangement uses TRBV20-1 and TRBJ1-3, with 8 bases matching TRBD1. The V and J ends lost 4 bases and 5 bases, in that order; junction bases with no gene match: 7. CDR3 length: 14 amino acids. CDR1 is DFQATT, CDR2 SNEGSKA, per germline (reference sequence). In DNA, the CDR3 is TGCAGTGCTAACATCGGGACAGGTCGAAACACCATATATTTT. This codes for CSANIGTGRNTIYF.

The sample holds many counts of this clonotype. This sequence joins TRBV10-3 and TRBJ1-1; 10 bases match TRBD1. CDR1 is ENHRY, CDR2 SYGVKD, per germline. Unmatched junction bases numbered 10, after V lost 10 bases and J lost 2 bases. The CDR3 spans 15 residues. The DNA of the CDR3 is TGTGCCACCTTGGGGGGACAGGGGATTAACACTGAAGCTTTCTTT. It is translated as CATLGGQGINTEAFF.

This clonotype came up many times. The rearrangement links TRBV29-1 to TRBJ1-1; D gene ambiguous. CDR3 length: 13 amino acids. Trimming removed 2 bases at V and 1 base at J, with 8 bases between. Per the germline V gene, CDR1 is SQVTM and CDR2 is ANQGSEA. The CDR3 spells CSVEPPGNTEAFF. The CDR3 nucleotides read TGCAGCGTTGAACCCCCCGGGAACACTGAAGCTTTCTTT.

This clonotype was counted ten times or more. The chain links TRBV28 to TRBJ2-7; D unclear. The CDR3 is 10 residues long. V was shortened by 8 bases and J by 3 bases, with 5 bases between the two germline ends. CDR1 and CDR2 from the germline V gene are MDHEN and SYDVKM. Here the CDR3 reads CASGYYEQYF. The CDR3 region has the DNA TGTGCCAGCGGCTACTACGAGCAGTACTTC.

The gene calls are TRBV2 and TRBJ1-6; 8 bases align to TRBD1. The length of the CDR3 is 15 residues. J was trimmed by 6 bases and V by 7 bases; bases with no gene match: 8. CDR1 and CDR2 (germline): SNHLY, FYNNEI. The CDR3 spells CASTRTGIGNSPLHF. CDR3 in DNA: TGTGCCAGCACCCGGACAGGGATTGGTAATTCACCCCTCCACTTT.

The gene calls are TRBV2 and TRBJ1-1; D perhaps matches TRBD1 (5 bases). The CDR3 covers 15 residues. The germline V gene encodes CDR1 SNHLY and CDR2 FYNNEI. The ends were cut back, 5 bases at V and 0 bases at J, with 13 bases in the middle. Written as DNA, the CDR3 is TGTGCCAGCAGTATGCGTTCGGGGCTGAACACTGAAGCTTTCTTT. This codes for CASSMRSGLNTEAFF.

CDR3 nucleotides: TGTGCCAGCAGCTTAGGGACGCCTAACAATGAGCAGTACTTC. It codes for CASSLGTPNNEQYF. The chain links TRBV7-2 to TRBJ2-7; D not certain. V was cut by 1 base and J by 7 bases, with 14 bases left in between. Germline V gives CDR1 SGHTA, CDR2 FQGNSA. CDR3 length: 14 residues.

This clonotype came up a few times. This rearrangement joins TRBV7-8 to TRBJ1-1, with unresolved D. Per germline, CDR1 SGHVS and CDR2 FQNEAQ. V lost 5 bases and J 6 bases, leaving 19 bases between the germline ends. The CDR3 totals 15 residues. The CDR3: CASSLPSKGIAEAFF. In DNA, the CDR3 is TGTGCCAGCAGCCTACCCTCGAAGGGCATTGCTGAAGCTTTCTTT.

The rearrangement joins TRBV12-3 or TRBV12-4 to TRBJ2-6; D not resolved. V lost 6 bases and J lost 8, with 11 bases in between. The CDR3 contains 13 residues. In DNA, the CDR3 is TGTGCCAGCAGCCCCTCGAGGACCAACGTCCTGACTTTC. Translation gives CASSPSRTNVLTF.

V usage is TRBV5-5 and J usage is TRBJ1-1, with a weak D call TRBD1 (5 bases). Between the trimmed V and J ends, which lost 0 bases and 4 bases, there was a span of 10 bases. CDR3 length: 14 amino acids. Germline V gene sequence: CDR1 SGHKS, CDR2 YYEKEE (reference sequence). The DNA for the CDR3 is TGTGCCAGCAGCTTGGGGGGCGCATTCACTGAAGCTTTCTTT. Amino acid sequence: CASSLGGAFTEAFF.

The chain combines TRBV10-3 with TRBJ2-5; 8 bases are shared with TRBD2. After removal of 10 bases from V and 1 base from J, the junction contained 11 bases not matched to a gene. Germline CDR1 ENHRY, CDR2 SYGVKD. This CDR3 contains 15 residues. The chain's CDR3 is CATSPGGQAQETQYF. As DNA, the CDR3 is TGTGCCACCAGCCCGGGAGGGCAGGCCCAAGAGACCCAGTACTTC.

This clonotype was seen at least ten times. The rearrangement links TRBV15 to TRBJ1-5, with D tentatively TRBD1 (5 bases). With 7 bases removed from V and 7 bases from J, the gap between germline ends came to 20 bases. The germline CDR1 and CDR2 sequences are LNHNV and YYDKDF (reference sequence). The CDR3 spans 15 residues. CDR3 DNA sequence: TGTGCCACCACGTCCGCGGGGAGGGGTGGACAGCCCCAGCATTTT. This translates into CATTSAGRGGQPQHF.

The table lists this clonotype with a count of one. The chain joins TRBV12-3 or TRBV12-4 to TRBJ1-5; D remains ambiguous. This CDR3 has 14 amino acids. Trimming removed 1 base from V and 11 bases from J, with 15 bases in between. The CDR3 here is CASSLVRVQETQHF. The CDR3 DNA follows: TGTGCCAGCAGTTTAGTACGGGTACAAGAGACCCAGCATTTT.

Points on this clonotype: One end of the junction is discordant with germline, which a read error may explain. This chain links TRBV5-5 with TRBJ2-5, with 7 nucleotides matching TRBD1. The CDR3 sequence is 15 residues long. The germline CDR1 and CDR2 sequences are SGHKS and YYEKEE (reference sequence). The CDR3 nucleotides read TGCGCCAGCAGCCAACAACAGGGGTCCGGAGAGACCCAGTACTTC. It codes for CASSQQQGSGETQYF. Supplemented by reference TRBV5-5 and TRBJ2-5, the full variable domain reads DAGVTQSPTHLIKTRGQQVTLRCSPISGHKSVSWYQQVLGQGPQFIFQYYEKEERGRGNFPDRFSARQFPNYSSELNVNALLLGDSALYLCASSQQQGSGETQYFGPGTRLLVL.

In this sample, this clonotype turned up once. The CDR3 spells CASSLSVREKLFF. The CDR3 region has the DNA TGTGCCAGCAGCTTAAGCGTCAGGGAGAAACTGTTTTTT. This sequence joins TRBV7-9 and TRBJ1-4, with D possibly being TRBD1 (5 bases). The CDR3 covers 13 residues. The germline gives CDR1 SEHNR, CDR2 FQNEAQ (reference sequence). Trimming shortened V by 2 bases and J by 11 bases, and 12 bases separated the two germline ends. Filled out from reference TRBV7-9 and TRBJ1-4, the complete variable domain reads DTGVSQNPRHKITKRGQNVTFRCDPISEHNRLYWYRQTLGQGPEFLTYFQNEAQLEKSRLLSDRFSAERPKGSFSTLEIQRTEQGDSAMYLCASSLSVREKLFFGSGTQLSVL.

Notes on this clonotype: At one boundary the junction diverges from the germline segment, which might be a read error. This sequence joins TRBV6-1 and TRBJ1-1, with TRBD1 matching 9 bases. This CDR3 is 13 amino acids long. The germline gives CDR1 MNHNS, CDR2 SASEGT. CDR3 loop: CASRIRDRDWLGF. The CDR3 DNA follows: TGTGCCAGCCGAATCCGGGACAGGGATTGGCTCGGATTT.

V usage is TRBV6-1 and J usage is TRBJ2-5, with 7 bases fitting TRBD2. Germline trimming cut 4 bases from V and 5 bases from J; bases unmatched to any gene: 7. The CDR3 is made up of 14 amino acids. Germline V lookup: CDR1 MNHNS, CDR2 SASEGT. CDR3 loop: CASSGGGRGETQYF. DNA for the CDR3: TGTGCCAGCAGTGGCGGCGGGAGAGGGGAGACCCAGTACTTC.

The chain links TRBV12-3 or TRBV12-4 to TRBJ1-1; tentative D call: TRBD1 (5 bases). The CDR3 is 13 amino acids. V was trimmed by 4 bases and J by 4 bases, leaving 10 bases between them. The CDR3 sequence: CASSSGFRTEAFF. The CDR3 DNA sequence: TGTGCCAGCAGTTCAGGGTTCCGCACTGAAGCTTTCTTT.

V and J are TRBV7-9 and TRBJ1-2; 7 nucleotides match TRBD1. Germline V gene data show CDR1 as SEHNR and CDR2 as FQNEAQ (reference sequence). The CDR3 sequence is 14 residues long. V trimming: 5 bases; J trimming: 8 bases; junction bases outside the gene matches: 11. CDR3 bases: TGTGCCAGCAGCCCCAGACAGGGACTTGAAGGCTACACCTTC. Protein: CASSPRQGLEGYTF.